A single sample is the source of the 5 T cell receptor beta chains below, sequenced in a study of identical twins (dated by TCRdb to 2016 to 2018). Libraries were built with 5' RACE. Instrument on record: Illumina HiSeq 2000. TCRdb reprocessed the public reads (quality trimming at Q25 with fastp, clone calling with MiXCR) and kept in-frame beta chains. Duplicate CDR3 protein sequences are folded into a single record with the most common DNA and genes. The table for this sample lists 500,000 to 650,000 distinct CDR3 sequences; around 24% of them were counted only once. Approximately 0.52% of the sample is in the top ten clones. These same data were also listed under a study on yellow fever vaccine responses in identical twins.

Sequenced input: CD4+ T cells sorted from blood. These receptors originate from a woman aged 18-30 years in good health.

This clonotype has a handful of counts. The CDR3 sequence: CASSLVAKYINYGYTF. CDR3 nucleotides: TGTGCCAGCAGCTTAGTGGCCAAGTACATTAACTATGGCTACACCTTC. The genes are TRBV7-9 and TRBJ1-2; D remains unclear. The CDR3 length is 16 residues. Per the germline V gene, CDR1 is SEHNR and CDR2 is FQNEAQ (reference sequence). The germline V and J ends were trimmed by 1 base and 1 base, with 13 bases remaining between them.

This clonotype showed up just a few times. This CDR3 reads CATSDPPGRSAGELFF. Here the CDR3 DNA reads TGTGCCACCAGTGATCCGCCCGGGCGAAGCGCCGGGGAGCTGTTTTTT. J is TRBJ2-2 and V is TRBV24-1; D not resolved. The V end lost 3 bases, the J end lost 6 bases, and 16 bases lay between the germline ends. Germline V gives CDR1 KGHDR, CDR2 SFDVKD. There are 16 residues in the CDR3.

The chain recombines TRBV2 with TRBJ2-1; TRBD2 matches 7 bases. V gave up 7 bases and J gave up 9 bases; unmatched junction bases: 9. The CDR3 extends over 13 amino acids. The V gene's germline CDR1 is SNHLY and CDR2 FYNNEI. The CDR3 spells CASTPGLKGEQFF. The CDR3 coding sequence is TGTGCCAGCACCCCGGGACTAAAGGGTGAGCAGTTCTTC.

The chain employs TRBV27 and TRBJ2-2; 10 bases match TRBD1. Germline V gene data show CDR1 as MNHEY and CDR2 as SMNVEV (reference sequence). With 4 bases clipped from V and 6 bases from J, the junction kept 5 bases outside the gene matches. The CDR3 runs 15 residues. The CDR3, as DNA: TGTGCCAGCAGTTCTCGGACAGGGGGTGCCGGGGAGCTGTTTTTT. Amino acids: CASSSRTGGAGELFF.

This clonotype was observed a few times. This rearrangement joins TRBV28 to TRBJ2-7; no firm D call. This CDR3 region has 14 residues. Germline CDR1 MDHEN, CDR2 SYDVKM. With 2 bases removed from V and 3 bases from J, the gap between germline ends came to 11 bases. In nucleotides, the CDR3 is TGTGCCAGCAGTTTAAAGTACAGATTCTACGAGCAGTACGTC. This gives the protein CASSLKYRFYEQYV.